Following are 7 T cell receptor beta chains from one sample sequenced in a study of shared clonotypes between healthy human individuals. The repertoire was sequenced with immunoSEQ multiplex PCR; TCRdb's copy has only in-frame clones and lacks some. This sample has 450,000 to 650,000 clones, with around three quarters found just once. Material for sequencing was PBMCs. All receptors come from a middle-aged woman in good health. Some clones in this sample may be carry-over from other donors' samples.

The chain carries TRBV7-6 and TRBJ1-4, with D uncertain. Germline V gene data show CDR1 as SGHVS and CDR2 as FNYEAQ. This CDR3 region has 13 residues. Trimming shortened V by 7 bases and J by 8 bases, and 14 bases separated the two germline ends. In DNA form, the CDR3 reads TGTGCCAGCACCCCGGACGGAAGGGAAAAACTGTTTTTT. It encodes CASTPDGREKLFF.

This clone was detected ten times or more. The chain carries TRBV6-1 and TRBJ1-1; D is possibly TRBD1 (6 bases). Germline CDR1 MNHNS, CDR2 SASEGT. The CDR3 runs to 19 residues. Trimming pared 4 bases from V and 3 bases from J, leaving 27 bases between. This CDR3 reads CASSGGTRYLSLGYTEAFF. In DNA form, the CDR3 reads TGTGCCAGCAGTGGGGGGACAAGGTATCTGAGCTTAGGATACACTGAAGCTTTCTTT.

This clone was detected a few times. The chain links TRBV5-7 to TRBJ2-7; tentatively, D is TRBD1 (7 bases). TRBV5-7 is an ORF for which the function is uncertain. V was clipped by 3 bases and J by 1 base, with 14 bases between them. The length of the CDR3 is 15 residues. This CDR3 reads CASSSGDSRSYEQYF. DNA for the CDR3: TGTGCCAGCAGCTCGGGGGACAGTAGATCCTACGAGCAGTACTTC.

With respect to this clone: The junction departs from germline at one end; a sequencing error may be responsible. The rearrangement joins TRBV19 to TRBJ1-4, with unresolved D. CDR1 is LNHDA and CDR2 is SQIVND in the germline V gene (reference sequence). There are 14 residues in the CDR3. CDR3 protein: CANSIGRSNEKLFF. The CDR3 bases are TGTGCCAATAGTATAGGGCGGAGCAATGAAAAACTGTTTTTT.

V and J are TRBV6-1 and TRBJ1-3; tentative D call: TRBD1 (5 bases). The germline V and J ends were trimmed by 6 bases and 4 bases, with 13 bases remaining between them. CDR1 and CDR2 (germline): MNHNS, SASEGT. CDR3 size: 14 residues. CDR3 region: CASRDGTKGNTIYF. The CDR3 DNA is TGTGCCAGCAGGGACGGGACTAAGGGAAACACCATATATTTT.

The chain joins TRBV7-3 to TRBJ2-3; 10 nucleotides line up with TRBD2. V lost 1 base, J lost 0 bases, and 1 base stayed unmatched. CDR3 length equals 16 residues. Germline CDR1 and CDR2: SGHTA and FQGTGA. CDR3 bases: TGTGCCAGCAGCTTAATAGCGGGGGGAAGCACAGATACGCAGTATTTT. This codes for CASSLIAGGSTDTQYF.

The rearrangement uses TRBV28 and TRBJ2-5; 10 bases match TRBD1. Trimming removed 5 bases from V and 4 bases from J; junction bases left unmatched: 16. CDR3 length: 18 amino acids. Germline assignment: CDR1 MDHEN and CDR2 SYDVKM. The CDR3 DNA reads as TGTGCCAGCAGTCGGGACAGGGGAATGGGGATTTCGGGAGAGACCCAGTACTTC. Translated: CASSRDRGMGISGETQYF.